A single sample is the source of the 19 T cell receptor beta chains below, sequenced in a study of beta chain features in type 1 diabetes. Expressed TCRB transcripts got sequenced, as all isolated RNA was reverse transcribed. Sequencing used immunoSEQ multiplex PCR; TCRdb keeps in-frame clones, though not all of them. The data hold fewer than 550,000 clones, with about an eighth observed a single time. The sequencing input was naive CD4+ T cells from blood. The origin of the receptors is a woman aged 18 to 35 in good health.

This chain links TRBV4-1 with TRBJ2-1; TRBD2 might be the D (6 bases). This CDR3 contains 16 residues. Trimming left V 1 base short and J 2 bases short, with 12 bases between. The germline V gene has CDR1 MGHRA and CDR2 YSYEKL. The CDR3 coding sequence is TGCGCCAGCAGCCAAGGGAGGGGACTCCCCTACAATGAGCAGTTCTTC. This sequence encodes CASSQGRGLPYNEQFF.

This clone was seen only a few times. The chain is built from TRBV13 and TRBJ2-7; D gene uncertain. V was shortened by 5 bases and J by 6 bases, with 14 bases between the two germline ends. Per the germline V gene, CDR1 is PRHDT and CDR2 is FYEKMQ (reference sequence). This CDR3 is built from 13 residues. CDR3 amino acids: CASSHRGSREQYF. In DNA, the CDR3 is TGTGCCAGCAGCCACCGCGGCTCCCGCGAGCAGTACTTC.

There are a few counts of this clone. The chain couples TRBV7-8 to TRBJ2-2; no definite D call. The CDR3 loop spans 15 amino acids. Germline CDR1 reads SGHVS; CDR2 reads FQNEAQ. V lost 6 bases and J 5 bases, leaving 16 bases between the germline ends. For the CDR3, the DNA is TGTGCCAGCAGTTTACGGCCTCTTTCGACCGGGGAGCTGTTTTTT. Protein: CASSLRPLSTGELFF. The entire variable domain, with the rest obtained from reference TRBV7-8 and TRBJ2-2, is as follows: GAGVSQSPRYKVAKRGQDVALRCDPISGHVSLFWYQQALGQGPEFLTYFQNEAQLDKSGLPSDRFFAERPEGSVSTLKIQRTQQEDSAVYLCASSLRPLSTGELFFGEGSRLTVL.

This clone was detected a few times. The J gene is TRBJ2-3, the V gene TRBV15; D not certain. V lost 0 bases to trimming and J lost 5 bases, with 12 bases between them. The germline V gene has CDR1 LNHNV and CDR2 YYDKDF (reference sequence). The CDR3 sequence is 15 residues long. CDR3 amino acids: CATSRDRARIDTQYF. The CDR3 DNA is TGTGCCACCAGCAGAGACCGGGCTCGGATAGATACGCAGTATTTT.

This clone has just a few counts. The J gene is TRBJ1-4, the V gene TRBV10-3; 7 bases fit TRBD1. Trimming at V came to 5 bases and at J to 5 bases, leaving 5 bases not matched to a gene. The CDR3 is made up of 14 amino acids. Germline V gene data show CDR1 as ENHRY and CDR2 as SYGVKD. CDR3 sequence reads: CAISPTGANEKLFF. CDR3 DNA: TGTGCCATCAGTCCAACAGGGGCCAATGAAAAACTGTTTTTT.

This clone was observed a handful of times. The chain uses TRBV30 and TRBJ2-3; TRBD2 matches 13 bases. The length of the CDR3 is 14 residues. Germline V gene sequence: CDR1 GTSNPN, CDR2 SVGIG (reference sequence). The junction had 6 bases not matched to a gene; V was cut back by 4 bases and J by 8 bases. CDR3 in amino acids: CAWKWTSGSGTQYF. The DNA for the CDR3 is TGTGCCTGGAAGTGGACTAGCGGGAGCGGTACGCAGTATTTT.

This clone appeared a few times. This sequence joins TRBV2 and TRBJ2-1; 8 bases match TRBD1. The CDR3 length is 14 residues. Germline V lookup: CDR1 SNHLY, CDR2 FYNNEI. Losses at the gene ends were 7 bases for V and 2 bases for J; bases not matched to a gene: 4. The CDR3 nucleotides read TGTGCCAGCAAGGCGGGACAGGCCTACAATGAGCAGTTCTTC. It encodes CASKAGQAYNEQFF.

The CDR3 sequence: CASSFDRGLGEYNEQFF. CDR3 sequence (DNA): TGCGCCAGCAGCTTCGACAGGGGACTCGGGGAATACAATGAGCAGTTCTTC. V usage is TRBV5-1 and J usage is TRBJ2-1, with 8 bases that match TRBD1. The length of the CDR3 is 17 residues. Looked up from germline, CDR1 is SGHRS and CDR2 is YFSETQ. The V and J ends lost 2 bases and 4 bases, in that order; junction bases with no gene match: 11.

V is TRBV28 and J is TRBJ2-4; 8 positions match TRBD2. This CDR3 is built from 14 residues. Germline V gene sequence: CDR1 MDHEN, CDR2 SYDVKM. The ends lost 10 bases at V and 4 bases at J; junction bases unmatched: 9. CDR3 bases: TGTGCCACTAATAGCGGGGTTCGAAAAAACATTCAGTACTTC. It codes for CATNSGVRKNIQYF.

To note about this clone: At one of its ends the junction is not consistent with the germline gene, which may arise from a read error. This chain uses TRBV27 with TRBJ2-3, with a tentative D call TRBD1 (6 bases). The CDR3 has 13 amino acids. The germline V gene encodes CDR1 MNHEY and CDR2 SMNVEV (reference sequence). CDR3 amino acids: CATSRRGADTQYF. Written as DNA, the CDR3 is TGTGCCACCAGTCGCAGGGGTGCAGATACGCAGTATTTT.

Only a few counts were recorded for this clone. This chain joins TRBV9 and TRBJ2-3; possibly TRBD1 for D (6 bases). Germline lookup yields CDR1 SGDLS and CDR2 YYNGEE. This CDR3 comprises 15 residues. The ends were cut back, 3 bases at V and 4 bases at J, with 15 bases in the middle. This CDR3 reads CASSAPDRRPDTQYF. The CDR3 nucleotides read TGTGCCAGCAGCGCCCCCGACAGGAGGCCAGATACGCAGTATTTT.

This chain joins TRBV7-9 and TRBJ2-7; D unresolved. Germline-derived CDR1 and CDR2 are SEHNR and FQNEAQ (reference sequence). Deletions cut 4 bases from V and 7 bases from J, with 23 bases between. The CDR3 totals 16 residues. The CDR3 spells CASSSPHPTYCTEQYV. Here the CDR3 DNA reads TGTGCCAGCAGCTCCCCCCACCCGACGTACTGTACTGAGCAGTACGTC.

This clone was counted only a few times. This chain links TRBV5-1 with TRBJ1-6; D may be TRBD1 (6 bases). The CDR3 consists of 15 residues. Deletions cut 7 bases from V and 2 bases from J, with 13 bases between. Germline-derived CDR1 and CDR2 are SGHRS and YFSETQ. The chain's CDR3 is CASRKGGAYNSPLHF. In DNA form, the CDR3 reads TGCGCCAGCCGAAAGGGGGGCGCCTATAATTCACCCCTCCACTTT.

V is TRBV9 and J is TRBJ2-1, with 7 bases identical to TRBD2. Unmatched junction bases numbered 8, after V lost 0 bases and J lost 8 bases. CDR3 size: 15 residues. Per the germline V gene, CDR1 is SGDLS and CDR2 is YYNGEE. CDR3 sequence reads: CASSVASGARYEQFF. The CDR3 nucleotides are TGTGCCAGCAGCGTAGCAAGCGGGGCCCGTTATGAGCAGTTCTTC. The full variable domain, in which reference TRBV9 and TRBJ2-1 provide the parts outside the CDR3, is DSGVTQTPKHLITATGQRVTLRCSPRSGDLSVYWYQQSLDQGLQFLIQYYNGEERAKGNILERFSAQQFPDLHSELNLSSLELGDSALYFCASSVASGARYEQFFGPGTRLTVL.

The chain employs TRBV9 and TRBJ2-7; TRBD1 matches 8 bases. Germline trimming cut 4 bases from V and 12 bases from J; bases unmatched to any gene: 6. The CDR3 totals 11 residues. Germline V gene sequence: CDR1 SGDLS, CDR2 YYNGEE. In DNA, the CDR3 is TGTGCCAGCAGCACACCAGGGGGCATGTACTTC. Its protein product is CASSTPGGMYF. Variable domain in full (rest from reference TRBV9 and TRBJ2-7): DSGVTQTPKHLITATGQRVTLRCSPRSGDLSVYWYQQSLDQGLQFLIQYYNGEERAKGNILERFSAQQFPDLHSELNLSSLELGDSALYFCASSTPGGMYFGPGTRLTVT.

This clone showed up just a few times. The DNA for the CDR3 is TGCAGCGGCGGCAACAGCTACGAGCAGTACGTC. Translation gives CSGGNSYEQYV. The chain has TRBV29-1 and TRBJ2-7; no firm D call. The V end lost 7 bases, the J end lost 3 bases, and 10 bases lay between the germline ends. CDR3 length: 11 amino acids. The germline gives CDR1 SQVTM, CDR2 ANQGSEA.

This clone has more than one count but fewer than ten. The junction departs from germline at one end; a sequencing error may be responsible. The chain employs TRBV4-1 and TRBJ1-1; TRBD1 matches at 7 bases. The germline V gene encodes CDR1 MGHRA and CDR2 YSYEKL. The CDR3 contains 13 residues. CDR3 region: CASSRTGDTGAFF. The CDR3 nucleotides read TGCGCCAGCAGCCGTACAGGGGACACTGGAGCTTTCTTT.

This clone was found a few times. V gene TRBV28 combines with J gene TRBJ1-2, with D possibly being TRBD1 (5 bases). CDR1 is MDHEN and CDR2 is SYDVKM in the germline V gene. The V end lost 2 bases, the J end lost 4 bases, and 20 bases lay between the germline ends. The CDR3 is 17 residues long. The DNA for the CDR3 is TGTGCCAGCAGTTTACGCAGTTGGGGCCCCCGCATCTATGGCTACACCTTC. It codes for CASSLRSWGPRIYGYTF.

This clone was counted a few times. The chain links TRBV10-3 to TRBJ2-7, with D tentatively TRBD1 or TRBD2 (5 bases each). The CDR3 is made up of 13 amino acids. Germline V gives CDR1 ENHRY, CDR2 SYGVKD. V dropped 4 bases and J dropped 7 bases, with 14 bases sitting between them. CDR3 in DNA: TGTGCCATCAGTGCCCAGGGAGCGTGGGAGCAGTACTTC. It encodes CAISAQGAWEQYF.